This T cell receptor (beta chain) is from a study of cytomegalovirus exposure and HLA in healthy donors. A remark on this clone: The target antigen is unknown.

A multiplex PCR was run with 60 Vbeta primers and 13 Jbeta primers. This table comes from immunoSEQ multiplex PCR, and its TCRdb copy is limited to in-frame clones, with some not included. Seen here are about 130,000 clones, approximately 87% observed once, and the top ten hold 15% to 25%. Study results and limitations: A classifier reportedly called cytomegalovirus status with high sensitivity and specificity. Based on reports, TCR beta sequences accurately predicted HLA-A and HLA-B alleles for most subjects.

The germline V gene encodes CDR1 MNHNS and CDR2 SASEGT. Trimming took 2 bases from V and 2 from J, leaving 21 bases between them. This CDR3 has 18 residues. Sequenced input: PBMCs. This TCR came from a man aged 18 to 29 in good health and CMV-seropositive. This chain uses TRBV6-1 with TRBJ1-2; a weak D match, TRBD1 (5 bases). DNA of the CDR3: TGTGCCAGCAGTGAAAGCGGGGGGTTGGTTCCCATCAACTATGGCTACACCTTC. Translated, it gives CASSESGGLVPINYGYTF.